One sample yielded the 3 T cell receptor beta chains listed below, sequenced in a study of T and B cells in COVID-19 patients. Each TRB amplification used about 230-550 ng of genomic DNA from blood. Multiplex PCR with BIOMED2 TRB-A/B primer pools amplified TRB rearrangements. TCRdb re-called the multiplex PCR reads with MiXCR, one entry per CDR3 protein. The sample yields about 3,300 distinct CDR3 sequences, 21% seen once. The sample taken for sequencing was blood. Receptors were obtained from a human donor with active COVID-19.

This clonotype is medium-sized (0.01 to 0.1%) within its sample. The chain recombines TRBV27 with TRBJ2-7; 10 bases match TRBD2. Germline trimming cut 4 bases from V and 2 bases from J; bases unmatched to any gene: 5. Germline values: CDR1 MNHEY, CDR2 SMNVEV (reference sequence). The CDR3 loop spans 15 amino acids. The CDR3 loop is CASSSEREGPYEQYF. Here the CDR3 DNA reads TGTGCCAGCAGTTCCGAGCGGGAGGGCCCCTACGAGCAGTACTTC.

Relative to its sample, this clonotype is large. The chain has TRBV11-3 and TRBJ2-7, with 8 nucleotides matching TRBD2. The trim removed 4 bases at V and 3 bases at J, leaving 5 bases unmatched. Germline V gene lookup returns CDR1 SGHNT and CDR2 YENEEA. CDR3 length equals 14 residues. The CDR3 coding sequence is TGTGCCAGCAGCTCCACAAGCGGGAGCTACGAGCAGTACTTC. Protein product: CASSSTSGSYEQYF.

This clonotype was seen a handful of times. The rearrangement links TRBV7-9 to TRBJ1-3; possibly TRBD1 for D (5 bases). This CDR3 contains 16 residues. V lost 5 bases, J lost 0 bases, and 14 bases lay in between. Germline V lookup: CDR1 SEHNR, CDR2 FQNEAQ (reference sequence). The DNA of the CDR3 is TGTGCCAGCAGCGCCCTCGGGGGGGGCTCTGGAAACACCATATATTTT. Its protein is CASSALGGGSGNTIYF.